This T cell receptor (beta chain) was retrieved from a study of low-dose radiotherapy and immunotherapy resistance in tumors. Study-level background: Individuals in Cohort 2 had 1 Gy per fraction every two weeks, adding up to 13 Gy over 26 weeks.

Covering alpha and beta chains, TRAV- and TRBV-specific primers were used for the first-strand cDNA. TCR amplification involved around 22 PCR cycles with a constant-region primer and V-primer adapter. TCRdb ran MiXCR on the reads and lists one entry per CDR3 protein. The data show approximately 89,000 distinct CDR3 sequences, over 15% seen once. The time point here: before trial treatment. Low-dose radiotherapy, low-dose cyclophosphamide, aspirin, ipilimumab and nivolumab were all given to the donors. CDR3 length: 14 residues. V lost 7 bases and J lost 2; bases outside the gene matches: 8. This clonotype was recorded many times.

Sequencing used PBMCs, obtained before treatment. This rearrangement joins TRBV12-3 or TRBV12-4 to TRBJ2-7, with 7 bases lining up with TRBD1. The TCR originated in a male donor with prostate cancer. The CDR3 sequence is CASNLIGGTYEQYF. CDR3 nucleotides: TGTGCCAGCAACCTAATAGGGGGCACCTACGAGCAGTACTTC.